This T cell receptor beta chain originates from a study of shared clonotypes between healthy human individuals. General study results and limits: Sequencing depth was a factor that was expected to affect clonotype sharing among donors.

The repertoire was sequenced with immunoSEQ multiplex PCR; TCRdb's copy has only in-frame clones and lacks some. Among more than 550,000 clones listed, 92% were seen once. Terminally differentiated effector memory CD45RA+ cells were excluded from the naive CD8 cells, which were CD45RO-negative and positively selected for CCR7. Per the germline V gene, CDR1 is SGHVS and CDR2 is FNYEAQ. V shed 6 bases, J shed 6 bases, and the junction held 9 bases outside the gene matches. This CDR3 is 15 amino acids long. Of note for this clone: Its target is not known.

The sample was naive CD8+ T cells sorted from blood. This clonotype was sampled from a man aged 25 to 45 in good health. This chain uses TRBV7-6 with TRBJ2-2, with TRBD2 matching 8 bases. The CDR3 nucleotides read TGTGCCAGCAGTGCCCCGGGACTAGGTTCCGGGGAGCTGTTTTTT. Residues: CASSAPGLGSGELFF. Together with reference TRBV7-6 and TRBJ2-2, the CDR3 gives the full variable domain: GAGVSQSPRYKVTKRGQDVALRCDPISGHVSLYWYRQALGQGPEFLTYFNYEAQQDKSGLPNDRFSAERPEGSISTLTIQRTEQRDSAMYRCASSAPGLGSGELFFGEGSRLTVL.